This entry lists 2 T cell receptor beta chains sequenced from one sample in a study of blood T cell repertoires in COVID-19. Measured with immunoSEQ multiplex PCR; TCRdb has only the in-frame clones, and not every one. The data show approximately 270,000 clones, with roughly nine tenths seen just once and 0.95% to 1.5% held by the top ten. The specimen was PBMCs or T cells enriched from blood (not recorded which). The receptor source for this set is a human donor in a cohort exposed to, infected with or recovered from COVID-19 (not recorded which). The donor label of this sample is uncertain.

The V call is TRBV2, the J call TRBJ1-5, with a possible D match to TRBD1 (5 bases). The CDR3 loop spans 15 amino acids. Deletions cut 6 bases from V and 0 bases from J, with 12 bases between. CDR1 and CDR2 (germline): SNHLY, FYNNEI. DNA of the CDR3: TGTGCCAGCAGGGGGGGACGGAATAGCAATCAGCCCCAGCATTTT. Its translation is CASRGGRNSNQPQHF. Together with reference TRBV2 and TRBJ1-5, the CDR3 gives the full variable domain: EPEVTQTPSHQVTQMGQEVILRCVPISNHLYFYWYRQILGQKVEFLVSFYNNEISEKSEIFDDQFSVERPDGSNFTLKIRSTKLEDSAMYFCASRGGRNSNQPQHFGDGTRLSIL.

This clone was observed a single time. The chain employs TRBV7-9 and TRBJ2-3; a possible D gene is TRBD2 (6 bases). V lost 2 bases to trimming and J lost 6 bases, with 18 bases between them. The CDR3 totals 16 residues. In germline, CDR1 is SEHNR, CDR2 FQNEAQ (reference sequence). CDR3 protein: CASSLREDGRGDTQYF. The DNA of the CDR3 is TGTGCCAGCAGCTTAAGGGAGGACGGGAGAGGCGATACGCAGTATTTT.